A selection of T cell receptor beta chains follows, all from one sample in a study of sequential checkpoint blockade in melanoma. Profiled with immunoSEQ multiplex PCR; TCRdb holds only in-frame clones, not every one. The sample gives about 450 clones, nearly 25% of which show up once; over 15% is in the top ten. Sample: tumor tissue (inferred from file names), taken from a patient given nivolumab and ipilimumab in sequence. The source is a human donor with melanoma. The CDR3 runs from the conserved cysteine through the conserved F or W. Fields, in order: clone size, D gene, J gene, V gene, CDR3 protein, CDR3 DNA. The D gene is left open where the match is weak. Clone size, where shown, is once, few, many, or a class for clones that have expanded.

size: NA; D: TRBD1; J: TRBJ1-1; V: TRBV28; CDR3: CASSDQTGKGTEAFF; DNA: TGTGCCAGCAGTGACCAGACAGGGAAGGGAACTGAAGCTTTCTTT
size: NA; D: NA; J: TRBJ2-1; V: TRBV19; CDR3: CASSPSYNEQFF; DNA: TGTGCCAGTAGTCCGTCCTACAATGAGCAGTTCTTC
size: NA; D: TRBD2; J: TRBJ2-3; V: TRBV29-1; CDR3: CSVESAAGASDTQYF; DNA: TGCAGCGTTGAATCGGCGGCGGGAGCGTCCGATACGCAGTATTTT
size: few; D: NA; J: TRBJ2-7; V: TRBV28; CDR3: CASSKLLGYEQYF; DNA: TGTGCCAGCAGTAAGTTGTTGGGCTACGAGCAGTACTTC
size: few; D: NA; J: TRBJ1-2; V: TRBV23-1; CDR3: CASSQIGTVKGANYGYTF; DNA: TGCGCCAGCAGTCAAATCGGGACCGTGAAGGGGGCTAACTATGGCTACACCTTC
size: NA; D: TRBD1; J: TRBJ2-1; V: TRBV18; CDR3: CASSLRTDRGSYNEQFF; DNA: TGTGCCAGCTCCCTCCGAACGGACAGGGGCTCCTACAATGAGCAGTTCTTC
size: NA; D: TRBD1; J: TRBJ1-2; V: TRBV28; CDR3: CASSWGPTGASRGYTF; DNA: TGTGCCAGCAGCTGGGGTCCAACAGGGGCGAGTAGAGGCTACACCTTC
size: few; D: TRBD2; J: TRBJ2-1; V: TRBV11-3; CDR3: CASSFLTSGEGYEQFF; DNA: TGTGCCAGCAGCTTCTTAACTAGCGGGGAGGGTTATGAGCAGTTCTTC
size: NA; D: TRBD1; J: TRBJ2-1; V: TRBV23-1; CDR3: CASSWTGGDEQFF; DNA: TGCGCCAGCAGCTGGACAGGAGGCGATGAGCAGTTCTTC
size: few; D: NA; J: TRBJ2-1; V: TRBV30; CDR3: CAWISGQGWINEQFF; DNA: TGTGCCTGGATATCGGGGCAGGGATGGATCAATGAGCAGTTCTTC
size: few; D: NA; J: TRBJ2-7; V: TRBV6-8; CDR3: CASSYSSVVSYEQYF; DNA: TGTGCCAGCAGTTACTCGTCAGTAGTTTCTTACGAGCAGTACTTC
size: few; D: NA; J: TRBJ2-2; V: TRBV6-8; CDR3: CASSERGFGGELFF; DNA: TGTGCCAGCAGCGAAAGGGGATTCGGCGGGGAGCTGTTTTTT
size: NA; D: NA; J: TRBJ1-2; V: TRBV11-3; CDR3: CASSLSFNLGKTYGYTF; DNA: TGTGCCAGCAGCCTGTCATTCAATCTCGGAAAGACCTATGGCTACACCTTC
size: NA; D: NA; J: TRBJ2-7; V: TRBV11-3; CDR3: CASSLVAGSSYEQYF; DNA: TGTGCCAGCAGCTTAGTGGCGGGTAGCTCCTACGAGCAGTACTTC
size: few; D: TRBD2; J: TRBJ2-4; V: TRBV19; CDR3: CASSLTSGSLDIQYF; DNA: TGTGCCAGTAGTCTAACTAGCGGTTCCTTGGACATTCAGTACTTC
size: NA; D: NA; J: TRBJ1-4; V: TRBV15; CDR3: CATSRGSGAGEKLFF; DNA: TGTGCCACCAGCAGGGGCTCGGGGGCCGGTGAAAAACTGTTTTTT
size: NA; D: NA; J: TRBJ1-3; V: TRBV6-8; CDR3: CASNGDGRSGNTIYF; DNA: TGTGCCAGCAACGGGGACGGTCGCTCTGGAAACACCATATATTTT
size: few; D: NA; J: TRBJ2-7; V: TRBV6-8; CDR3: CASSYKDASYEQYF; DNA: TGTGCCAGCAGTTACAAGGACGCCTCCTACGAGCAGTACTTC